This T cell receptor (beta chain) emerged from a study of identifying expanded T cells in peripheral blood. TCRdb's table, derived via immunoSEQ multiplex PCR, lists solely in-frame clones and lacks some. The sample contains 100,000 to 150,000 clones, approximately 88% of which appear only once. This clone was picked up a small number of times. Germline assignment: CDR1 KGHSH and CDR2 LQKENI. The V gene end was trimmed by 5 bases and the J gene end by 5 bases; junction bases not matched to a gene: 5. This CDR3 has 14 residues. No infections or other immune events were documented during collection. Sequenced: blood. The gene calls are TRBV18 and TRBJ1-5; 8 bases are shared with TRBD1. The receptor was isolated from a person aged 18-69 years in good health. The CDR3: CASSSDRDHQPQHF. The CDR3 coding sequence is TGTGCCAGCTCATCGGACAGGGACCATCAGCCCCAGCATTTT.